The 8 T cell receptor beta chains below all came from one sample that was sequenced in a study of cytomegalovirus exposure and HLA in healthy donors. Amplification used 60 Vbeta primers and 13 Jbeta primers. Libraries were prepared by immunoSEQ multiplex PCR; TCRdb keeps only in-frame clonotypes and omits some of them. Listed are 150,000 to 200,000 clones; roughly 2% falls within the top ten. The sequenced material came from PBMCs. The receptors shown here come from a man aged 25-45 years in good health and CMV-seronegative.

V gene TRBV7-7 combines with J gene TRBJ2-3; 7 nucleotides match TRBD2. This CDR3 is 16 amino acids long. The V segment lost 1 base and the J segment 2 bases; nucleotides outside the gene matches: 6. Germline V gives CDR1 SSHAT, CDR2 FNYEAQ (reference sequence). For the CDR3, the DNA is TGTGCCAGCAGCTTAGGACTAGCCCCATTCACAGATACGCAGTATTTT. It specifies CASSLGLAPFTDTQYF.

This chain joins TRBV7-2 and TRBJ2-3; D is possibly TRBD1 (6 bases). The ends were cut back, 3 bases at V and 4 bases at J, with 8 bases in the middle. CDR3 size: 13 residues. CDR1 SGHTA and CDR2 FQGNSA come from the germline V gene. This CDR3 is CASSLQGSDTQYF. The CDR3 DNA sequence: TGTGCCAGCAGCTTGCAGGGGTCAGATACGCAGTATTTT.

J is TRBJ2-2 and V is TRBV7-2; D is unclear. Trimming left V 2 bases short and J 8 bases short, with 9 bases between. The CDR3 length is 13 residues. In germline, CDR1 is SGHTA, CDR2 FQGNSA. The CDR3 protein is CASSLRLAGELFF. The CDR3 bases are TGTGCCAGCAGCTTACGATTAGCAGGGGAGCTGTTTTTT.

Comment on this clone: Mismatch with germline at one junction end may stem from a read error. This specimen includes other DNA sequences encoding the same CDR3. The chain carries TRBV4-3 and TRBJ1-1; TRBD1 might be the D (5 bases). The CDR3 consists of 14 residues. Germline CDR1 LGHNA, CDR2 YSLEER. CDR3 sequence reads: CASSHGGGTEALYF. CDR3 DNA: TGCGCCAGCAGCCACGGGGGAGGGACCGAAGCCCTCTATTTT.

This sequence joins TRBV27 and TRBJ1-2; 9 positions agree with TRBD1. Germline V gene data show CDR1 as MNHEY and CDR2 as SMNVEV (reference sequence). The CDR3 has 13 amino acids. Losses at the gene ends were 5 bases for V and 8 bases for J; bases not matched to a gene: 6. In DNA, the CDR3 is TGTGCCAGCAGTGATTGGACAGGGGAAGGCTACACCTTC. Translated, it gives CASSDWTGEGYTF.

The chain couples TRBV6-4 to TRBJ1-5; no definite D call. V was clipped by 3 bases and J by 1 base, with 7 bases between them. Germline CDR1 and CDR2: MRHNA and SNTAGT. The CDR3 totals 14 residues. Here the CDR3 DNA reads TGTGCCAGCAGTGAATCGGGGAGCAATCAGCCCCAGCATTTT. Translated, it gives CASSESGSNQPQHF.

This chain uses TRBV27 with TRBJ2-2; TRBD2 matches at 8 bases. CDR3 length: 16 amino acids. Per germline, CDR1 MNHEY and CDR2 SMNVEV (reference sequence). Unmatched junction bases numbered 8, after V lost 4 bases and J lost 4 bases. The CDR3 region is CASSSFPAGGTGELFF. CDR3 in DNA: TGTGCCAGCAGTTCCTTTCCGGCGGGGGGCACCGGGGAGCTGTTTTTT.

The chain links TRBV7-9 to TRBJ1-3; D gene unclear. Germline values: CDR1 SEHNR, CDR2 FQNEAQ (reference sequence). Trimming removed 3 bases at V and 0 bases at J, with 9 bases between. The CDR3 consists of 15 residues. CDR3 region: CASSLAGSSGNTIYF. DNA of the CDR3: TGTGCCAGCAGCTTGGCCGGGAGCTCTGGAAACACCATATATTTT.